Included here is one T cell receptor beta chain sequence, with context. Its recognized antigen is unknown. Within one base of it there is no much larger clone, and no base qualities were kept. For CDR1 and CDR2, the germline V gene lists SGHDT and YYEEEE. The CDR3, cysteine through phenylalanine, is 17 amino acids long. Of the read, only the CDR3 DNA is kept; its 51 bases are in frame from base 1. After removal of 4 bases from V and 3 bases from J, the junction retains 11 bases not matched to a gene. This specimen comes from a study of blood T cell repertoires in COVID-19 (dated by TCRdb to the early 2020s). Looking at the study overall: Samples covering the acute and convalescent phases of COVID-19 were provided by collaborators in the United States, Italy and Spain. The prospective study material was composed of cDNA or gDNA derived from T cells, B-cell-depleted T cells, or PBMCs. The dataset comprised deeply sampled blood TCRbeta repertoires from subjects exposed to, actively infected with, or recovered from COVID-19. The repertoires were released in a freely available public database intended as a resource for research on the immune response to SARS-CoV-2. Samples came from the ongoing ImmuneRACE study (first 160 participants) plus 1,254 subjects from 6 global collaborators. A de-identified subject ID, COVID-19 status, age in years and sex were almost always included in the sample metadata. Where available, HLA class I and class II types were taken from metadata supplied by the sample provider and were not determined by assay-based typing.

TCRbeta CDR3 regions were amplified from genomic DNA using the immunoSEQ Assay, a bias-controlled multiplex PCR. Regarding the original processing steps: Within the assay, amplification of reference gene primers was used to estimate how many nucleated cells each sample contained. To quantify the absolute abundance of each unique TCRbeta CDR3 rearrangement, sequence reads were collapsed and filtered. For each sample, productive Simpson clonality was calculated as the square root of Simpson's diversity index across productive rearrangements. TCRdb retrieved this table from immuneACCESS and kept in-frame rearrangements only. Not all clones are present; in checked studies, unresolved V genes account for under half, and no reason is known for the remainder. The V and J calls and the clone size are those of that table, but D and trimming were determined from the DNA. The sample has some 260,000 clones on record, approximately 90% of them singletons. The biggest ten clones account for 0.95% to 1% of the sample.

Samples from volunteer blood donors who had recovered from COVID-19 were contributed by a second Seattle source. The collaborating institutions used their own protocols to collect whole blood in K2EDTA tubes. For TCRbeta analysis, collaborators shipped samples as frozen whole blood, isolated PBMCs, or DNA extracted from either of those sample types. The paper's findings and limits, for the study overall: How much clinical and demographic metadata was included differed by source and by participant, and the metadata was provided uncurated.

What was sequenced was peripheral blood. The clonotype originates from a woman aged 40 to 50 who had recovered from COVID-19. The chain uses TRBV5-6 and TRBJ2-4; TRBD1 agrees with 9 junctional bases. The CDR3 region has the sequence CASSPGTGRGGKNIQYF. The bases are TGTGCCAGCAGCCCCGGGACAGGGCGTGGGGGCAAAAACATTCAGTACTTC.